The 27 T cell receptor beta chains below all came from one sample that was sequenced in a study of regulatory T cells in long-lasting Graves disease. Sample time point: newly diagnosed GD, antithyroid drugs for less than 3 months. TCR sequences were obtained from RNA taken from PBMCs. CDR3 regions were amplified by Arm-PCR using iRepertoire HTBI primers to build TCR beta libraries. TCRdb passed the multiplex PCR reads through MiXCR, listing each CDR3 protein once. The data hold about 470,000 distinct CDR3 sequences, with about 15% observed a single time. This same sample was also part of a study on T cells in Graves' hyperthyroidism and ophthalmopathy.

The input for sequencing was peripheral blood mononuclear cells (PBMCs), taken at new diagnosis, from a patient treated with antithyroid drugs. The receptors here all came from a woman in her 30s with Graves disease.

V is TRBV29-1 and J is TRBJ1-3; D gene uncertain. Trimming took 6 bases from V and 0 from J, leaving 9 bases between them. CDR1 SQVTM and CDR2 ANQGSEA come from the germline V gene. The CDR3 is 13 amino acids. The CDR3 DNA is TGCAGCGTGAGACGGAGCTCTGGAAACACCATATATTTT. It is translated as CSVRRSSGNTIYF.

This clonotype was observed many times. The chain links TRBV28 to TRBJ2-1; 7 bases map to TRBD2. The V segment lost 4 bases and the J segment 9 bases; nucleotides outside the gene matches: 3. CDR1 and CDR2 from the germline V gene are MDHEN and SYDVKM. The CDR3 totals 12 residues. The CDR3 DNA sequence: TGTGCCAGCAGTTCGGGGGGAGGTGAGCAGTTCTTC. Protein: CASSSGGGEQFF.

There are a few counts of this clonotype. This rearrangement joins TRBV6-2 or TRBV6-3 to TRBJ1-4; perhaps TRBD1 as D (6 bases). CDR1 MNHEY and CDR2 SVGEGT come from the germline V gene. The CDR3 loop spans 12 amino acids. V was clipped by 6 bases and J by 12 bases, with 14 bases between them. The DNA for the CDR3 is TGTGCCAGCAGCCGCAGGGGATCCGAACTGTTTTTT. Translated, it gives CASSRRGSELFF.

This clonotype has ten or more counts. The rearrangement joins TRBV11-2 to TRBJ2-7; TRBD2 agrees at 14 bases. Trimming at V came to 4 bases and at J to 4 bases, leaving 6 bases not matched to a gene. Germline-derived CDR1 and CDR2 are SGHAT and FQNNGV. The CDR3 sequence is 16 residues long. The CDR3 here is CASSSGTSGSLYEQYF. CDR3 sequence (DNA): TGTGCCAGCAGCTCGGGGACTAGCGGGAGCTTATACGAGCAGTACTTC.

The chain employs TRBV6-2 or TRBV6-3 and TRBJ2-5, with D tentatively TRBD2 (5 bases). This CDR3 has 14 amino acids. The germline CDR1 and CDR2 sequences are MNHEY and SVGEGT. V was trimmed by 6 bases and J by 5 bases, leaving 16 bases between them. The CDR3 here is CASRPGLRGETQYF. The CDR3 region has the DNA TGTGCCAGCAGACCCGGGCTGAGAGGGGAGACCCAGTACTTC.

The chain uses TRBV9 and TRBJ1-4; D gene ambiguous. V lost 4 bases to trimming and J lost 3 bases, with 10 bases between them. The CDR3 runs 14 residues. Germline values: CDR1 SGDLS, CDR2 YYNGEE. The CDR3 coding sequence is TGTGCCAGCAGCCGGAGGGTTGCTAATGAAAAACTGTTTTTT. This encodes CASSRRVANEKLFF.

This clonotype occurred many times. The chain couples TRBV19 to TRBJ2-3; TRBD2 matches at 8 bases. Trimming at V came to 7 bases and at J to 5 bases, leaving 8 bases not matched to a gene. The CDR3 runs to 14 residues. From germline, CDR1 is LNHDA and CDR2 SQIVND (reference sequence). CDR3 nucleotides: TGTGCCAGTAATCCCCGAACTAGCGGAGATACGCAGTATTTT. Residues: CASNPRTSGDTQYF. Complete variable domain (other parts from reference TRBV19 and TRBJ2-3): DGGITQSPKYLFRKEGQNVTLSCEQNLNHDAMYWYRQDPGQGLRLIYYSQIVNDFQKGDIAEGYSVSREKKESFPLTVTSAQKNPTAFYLCASNPRTSGDTQYFGPGTRLTVL.

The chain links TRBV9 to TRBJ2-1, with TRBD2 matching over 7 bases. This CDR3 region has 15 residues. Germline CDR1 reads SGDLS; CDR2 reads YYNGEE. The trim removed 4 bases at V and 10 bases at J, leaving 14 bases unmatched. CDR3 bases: TGTGCCAGCAGCCCTACTAGCGCCACGGGGTGGGAGCAGTTCTTC. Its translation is CASSPTSATGWEQFF.

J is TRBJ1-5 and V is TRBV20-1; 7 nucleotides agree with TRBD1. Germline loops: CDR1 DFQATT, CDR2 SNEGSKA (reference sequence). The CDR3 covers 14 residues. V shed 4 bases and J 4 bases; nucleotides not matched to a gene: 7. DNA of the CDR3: TGCAGTGCTATAACCTTACAGGGGAATCAGCCCCAGCATTTT. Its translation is CSAITLQGNQPQHF.

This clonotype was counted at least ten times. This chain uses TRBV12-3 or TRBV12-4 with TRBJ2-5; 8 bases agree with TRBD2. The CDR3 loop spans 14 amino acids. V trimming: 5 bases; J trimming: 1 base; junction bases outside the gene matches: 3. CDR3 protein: CASSTGGGQETQYF. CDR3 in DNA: TGTGCCAGCAGTACCGGGGGGGGCCAAGAGACCCAGTACTTC.

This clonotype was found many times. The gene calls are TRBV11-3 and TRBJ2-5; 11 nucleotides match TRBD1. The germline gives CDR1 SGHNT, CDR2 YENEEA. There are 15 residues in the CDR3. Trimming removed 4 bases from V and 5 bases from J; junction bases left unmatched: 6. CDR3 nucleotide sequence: TGTGCCAGCAGCTCACCCCGGGACAGGGGGGAGACCCAGTACTTC. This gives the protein CASSSPRDRGETQYF.

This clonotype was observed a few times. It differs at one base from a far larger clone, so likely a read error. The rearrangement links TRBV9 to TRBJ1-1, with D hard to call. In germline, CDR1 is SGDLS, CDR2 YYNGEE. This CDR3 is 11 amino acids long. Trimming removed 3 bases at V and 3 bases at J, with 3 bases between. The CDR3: CASSGDTEAFF. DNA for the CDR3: TGTGCCAGCAGCGGGGACACTGAAGCTTTCTTT.

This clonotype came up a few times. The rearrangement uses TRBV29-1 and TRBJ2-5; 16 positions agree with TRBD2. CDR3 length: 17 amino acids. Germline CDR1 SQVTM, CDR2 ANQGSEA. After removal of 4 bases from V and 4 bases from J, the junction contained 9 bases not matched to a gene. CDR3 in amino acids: CSVGGGTSGRALETQYF. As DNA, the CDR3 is TGCAGCGTTGGAGGTGGGACTAGCGGGAGGGCCCTAGAGACCCAGTACTTC.

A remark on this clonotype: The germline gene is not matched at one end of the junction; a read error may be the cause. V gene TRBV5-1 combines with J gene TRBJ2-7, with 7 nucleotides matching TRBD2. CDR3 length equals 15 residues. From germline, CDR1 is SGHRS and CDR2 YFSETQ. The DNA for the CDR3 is TGTGCCAGCAGCCAAGACAGACTAGCCCGAGAAGAGCAGTACTTC. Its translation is CASSQDRLAREEQYF.

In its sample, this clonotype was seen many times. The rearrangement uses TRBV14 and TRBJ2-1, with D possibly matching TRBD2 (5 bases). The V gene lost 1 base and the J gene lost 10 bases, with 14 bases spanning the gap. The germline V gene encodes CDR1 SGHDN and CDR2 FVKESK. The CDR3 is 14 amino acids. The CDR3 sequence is CASSQVGAGWEQFF. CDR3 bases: TGTGCCAGCAGCCAAGTCGGTGCGGGCTGGGAGCAGTTCTTC.

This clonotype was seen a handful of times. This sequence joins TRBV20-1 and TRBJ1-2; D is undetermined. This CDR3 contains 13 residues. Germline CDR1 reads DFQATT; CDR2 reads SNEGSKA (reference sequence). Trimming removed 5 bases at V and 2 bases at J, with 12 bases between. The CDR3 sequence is CSAVPLENYGYTF. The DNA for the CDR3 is TGCAGTGCTGTTCCCCTGGAAAACTATGGCTACACCTTC.

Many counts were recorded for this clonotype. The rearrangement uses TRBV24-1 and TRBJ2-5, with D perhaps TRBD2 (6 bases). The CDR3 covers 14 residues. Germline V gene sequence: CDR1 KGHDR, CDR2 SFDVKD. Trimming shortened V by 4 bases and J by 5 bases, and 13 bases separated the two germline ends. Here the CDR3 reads CATSDPGTGETQYF. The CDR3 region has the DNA TGTGCCACCAGTGACCCAGGGACTGGGGAGACCCAGTACTTC.

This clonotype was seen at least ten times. The CDR3 spells CASSLEGGKNNEQFF. The CDR3 DNA is TGTGCCAGCAGCTTAGAAGGGGGTAAAAACAATGAGCAGTTCTTC. The V gene is TRBV11-3, the J gene TRBJ2-1; tentative D call: TRBD1 (6 bases). V was pared by 0 bases and J by 5 bases, with 11 bases between. Germline CDR1 is SGHNT and CDR2 is YENEEA. The CDR3 sequence is 15 residues long.

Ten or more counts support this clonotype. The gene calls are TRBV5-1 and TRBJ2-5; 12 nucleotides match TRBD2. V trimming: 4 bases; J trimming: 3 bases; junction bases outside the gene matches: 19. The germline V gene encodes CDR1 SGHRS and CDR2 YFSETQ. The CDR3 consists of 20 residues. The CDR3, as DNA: TGCGCCAGCAGCGTGGCGGGTTCCTACCGACTAGCGGGAGAGGAAGAGACCCAGTACTTC. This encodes CASSVAGSYRLAGEEETQYF.

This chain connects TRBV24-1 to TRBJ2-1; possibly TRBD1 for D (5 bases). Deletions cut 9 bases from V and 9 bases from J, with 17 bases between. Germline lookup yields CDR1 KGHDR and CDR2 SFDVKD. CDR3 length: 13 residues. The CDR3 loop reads CATAPFFQGEQFF. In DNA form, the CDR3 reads TGTGCCACCGCACCCTTCTTTCAGGGTGAGCAGTTCTTC.

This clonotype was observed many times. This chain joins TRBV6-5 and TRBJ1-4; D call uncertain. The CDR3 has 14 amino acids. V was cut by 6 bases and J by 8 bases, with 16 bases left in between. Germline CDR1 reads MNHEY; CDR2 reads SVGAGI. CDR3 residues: CASSSSEGGEKLFF. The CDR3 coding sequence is TGTGCCAGCAGCTCCTCGGAGGGAGGGGAAAAACTGTTTTTT.

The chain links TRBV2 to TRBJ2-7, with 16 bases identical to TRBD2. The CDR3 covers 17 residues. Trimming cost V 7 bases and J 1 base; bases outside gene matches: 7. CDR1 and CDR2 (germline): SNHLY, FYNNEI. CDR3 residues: CASIPGLAGGPSYEQYF. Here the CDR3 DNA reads TGTGCCAGCATTCCGGGACTAGCGGGAGGGCCGTCCTACGAGCAGTACTTC.

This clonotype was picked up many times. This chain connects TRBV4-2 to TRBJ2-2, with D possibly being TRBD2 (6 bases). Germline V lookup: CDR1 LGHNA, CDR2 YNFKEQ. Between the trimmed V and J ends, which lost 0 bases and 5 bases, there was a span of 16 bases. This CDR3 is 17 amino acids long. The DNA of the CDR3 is TGTGCCAGCAGCCAAGATGCCGGGGGAAGGGGAACCGGGGAGCTGTTTTTT. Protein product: CASSQDAGGRGTGELFF.

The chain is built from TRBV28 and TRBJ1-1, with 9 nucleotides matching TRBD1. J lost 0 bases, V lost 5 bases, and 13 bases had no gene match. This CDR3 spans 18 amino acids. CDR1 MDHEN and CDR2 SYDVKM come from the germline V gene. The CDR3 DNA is TGTGCCAGCAGTCCTTACCGGGACAGGGCCAGCATGAACACTGAAGCTTTCTTT. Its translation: CASSPYRDRASMNTEAFF.

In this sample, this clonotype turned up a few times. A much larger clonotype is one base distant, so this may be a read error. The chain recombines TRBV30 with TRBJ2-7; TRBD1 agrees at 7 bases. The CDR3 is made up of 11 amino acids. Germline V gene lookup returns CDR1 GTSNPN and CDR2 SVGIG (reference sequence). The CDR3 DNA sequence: TGTGCCTGGAGAGGTGGTTGGGACAGCCACTTC. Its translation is CAWRGGWDSHF.

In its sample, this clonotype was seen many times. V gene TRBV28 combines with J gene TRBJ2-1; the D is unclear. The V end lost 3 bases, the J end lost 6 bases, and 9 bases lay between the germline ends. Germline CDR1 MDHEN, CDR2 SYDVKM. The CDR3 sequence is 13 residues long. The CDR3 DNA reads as TGTGCCAGCAGTTTTGGCAGCCCCAATGAGCAGTTCTTC. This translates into CASSFGSPNEQFF.

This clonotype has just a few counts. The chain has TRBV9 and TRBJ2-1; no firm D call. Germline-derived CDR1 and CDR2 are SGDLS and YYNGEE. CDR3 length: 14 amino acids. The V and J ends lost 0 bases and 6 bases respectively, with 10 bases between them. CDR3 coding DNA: TGTGCCAGCAGCGTAGATATAGGAGTCAATGAGCAGTTCTTC. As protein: CASSVDIGVNEQFF.